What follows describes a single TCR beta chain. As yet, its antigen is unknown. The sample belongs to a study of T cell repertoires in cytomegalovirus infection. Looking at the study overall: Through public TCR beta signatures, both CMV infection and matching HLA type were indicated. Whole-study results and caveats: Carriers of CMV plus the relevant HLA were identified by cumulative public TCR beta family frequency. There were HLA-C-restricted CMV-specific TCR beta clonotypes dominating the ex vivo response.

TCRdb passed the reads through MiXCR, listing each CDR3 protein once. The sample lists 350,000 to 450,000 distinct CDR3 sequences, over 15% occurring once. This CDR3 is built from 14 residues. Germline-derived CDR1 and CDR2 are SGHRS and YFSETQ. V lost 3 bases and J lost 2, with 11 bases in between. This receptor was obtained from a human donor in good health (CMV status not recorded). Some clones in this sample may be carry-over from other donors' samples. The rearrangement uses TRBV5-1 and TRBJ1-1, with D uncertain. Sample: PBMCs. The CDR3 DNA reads TGCGCCAGCAGCTCAGACGGACTCAACACTGAAGCTTTCTTT. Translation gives CASSSDGLNTEAFF.